These 22 T cell receptor beta chains originate from one sample sequenced in a study of beta chain features in type 1 diabetes. No antigen has been identified for these receptors. Every isolated RNA sample was fully reverse transcribed, so sequencing captured expressed TCRB transcripts. Clones were read by immunoSEQ multiplex PCR, and TCRdb kept only the in-frame ones, dropping some. The data show around 710,000 clones, around 12% seen once. Findings and limits, study-wide: All four CD4+ subsets from Type 1 diabetes patients carried moderately but significantly shorter TCRB CDR3s.

Sequences were obtained from naive CD4+ T cells from blood. The source of these receptors is a man aged 25 to 40 with type 1 diabetes.

This clone has more than one count but fewer than ten. The chain couples TRBV6-5 to TRBJ1-5; D perhaps matches TRBD1 (6 bases). In germline, CDR1 is MNHEY, CDR2 SVGAGI. The CDR3 is 13 amino acids. Trimming cost V 6 bases and J 6 bases, with 12 bases left between them. The CDR3 here is CASRRTAGQPQHF. The DNA for the CDR3 is TGTGCCAGCAGACGGACAGCAGGTCAGCCCCAGCATTTT.

This chain links TRBV7-2 with TRBJ2-5, with D unclear. Germline V lookup: CDR1 SGHTA, CDR2 FQGNSA. Trimming took off 5 bases at V and 3 bases at J, with 10 bases between the two ends. The CDR3 covers 13 residues. The CDR3 DNA reads TGTGCCAGCAGCCGGTCCGAGGAAGAGACCCAGTACTTC. Protein: CASSRSEEETQYF.

There are a few counts of this clone. The chain recombines TRBV5-1 with TRBJ2-2; D possibly corresponds to TRBD1 (6 bases). Germline CDR1 reads SGHRS; CDR2 reads YFSETQ. The CDR3 has 16 amino acids. Trimming took 4 bases from V and 3 from J, leaving 16 bases between them. The CDR3 region is CASSHTVRGDTGELFF. For the CDR3, the DNA is TGCGCCAGCAGCCATACAGTCAGGGGAGACACCGGGGAGCTGTTTTTT.

The table lists this clone with a few counts. The chain is built from TRBV6-4 and TRBJ1-2; D is unclear. The V end lost 0 bases, the J end lost 4 bases, and 6 bases lay between the germline ends. CDR1 and CDR2 (germline): MRHNA, SNTAGT. The CDR3 is 13 residues long. Here the CDR3 DNA reads TGTGCCAGCAGTGACTCGCGGGGCTATGGCTACACCTTC. It codes for CASSDSRGYGYTF.

The V and J genes are TRBV4-3 and TRBJ2-3, with D maybe TRBD2 (6 bases). Trimming cost V 4 bases and J 0 bases, with 17 bases left between them. The CDR3 runs 17 residues. Germline V CDR1 and CDR2: LGHNA, YSLEER. CDR3 in amino acids: CASSPRDLARSTDTQYF. In nucleotides, the CDR3 is TGCGCCAGCAGCCCCCGGGACTTAGCTCGTAGCACAGATACGCAGTATTTT.

This clone turned up a few times. The chain carries TRBV2 and TRBJ2-2; possibly TRBD1 for D (5 bases). The V end was cut by 2 bases, the J end by 6 bases, with 13 bases between. The CDR3 loop spans 15 amino acids. Per the germline V gene, CDR1 is SNHLY and CDR2 is FYNNEI. CDR3 DNA: TGTGCCAGCAGTGAAACAGGTCTCGCGCCCGGGGAGCTGTTTTTT. This encodes CASSETGLAPGELFF.

This clone was detected only a few times. CDR3 amino acids: CASSVGWGPSGNTIYF. CDR3 bases: TGTGCCAGCAGCGTAGGTTGGGGGCCCTCTGGAAACACCATATATTTT. The chain uses TRBV9 and TRBJ1-3; D is perhaps TRBD1 (6 bases). The CDR3 runs to 16 residues. Trimming pared 0 bases from V and 0 bases from J, leaving 10 bases between. In germline, CDR1 is SGDLS, CDR2 YYNGEE.

This clone was observed a handful of times. The J gene is TRBJ1-1, the V gene TRBV18, with D tentatively TRBD1 (5 bases). The CDR3 runs to 19 residues. Germline V gene lookup returns CDR1 KGHSH and CDR2 LQKENI. The germline V and J ends were trimmed by 2 bases and 0 bases, with 22 bases remaining between them. DNA for the CDR3: TGTGCCAGCTCACCAAACAGATCCGGGACCCGCGGGGTGAACACTGAAGCTTTCTTT. Protein product: CASSPNRSGTRGVNTEAFF.

This clone was counted a few times. This chain joins TRBV5-4 and TRBJ2-2; D call uncertain. The CDR3 loop spans 16 amino acids. Trimming took 3 bases from V and 0 from J, leaving 12 bases between them. The germline V gene encodes CDR1 SGHNT and CDR2 YYREEE (reference sequence). The CDR3 DNA is TGTGCCAGCAGCTCCTCTACAATCGCGAACACCGGGGAGCTGTTTTTT. Translating it yields CASSSSTIANTGELFF.

The rearrangement links TRBV5-1 to TRBJ2-3; tentative D call: TRBD2 (5 bases). The CDR3 has 15 residues. The germline V gene has CDR1 SGHRS and CDR2 YFSETQ. Trimming shortened V by 1 base and J by 2 bases, and 11 bases separated the two germline ends. CDR3 bases: TGCGCCAGCAGCTTGAACGGGAAACACACAGATACGCAGTATTTT. Translated, it gives CASSLNGKHTDTQYF.

V usage is TRBV14 and J usage is TRBJ1-6; D unclear. The CDR3 covers 12 residues. V lost 2 bases and J 9 bases, leaving 5 bases between the germline ends. Germline V gene data show CDR1 as SGHDN and CDR2 as FVKESK. CDR3 DNA sequence: TGTGCCAGCAGCCAACCCAGTTCACCCCTCCACTTT. As protein: CASSQPSSPLHF.

The V and J genes are TRBV12-5 and TRBJ2-5; 8 bases agree with TRBD1. Per germline, CDR1 LGHNT and CDR2 FRNRAP. With 3 bases clipped from V and 5 bases from J, the junction kept 11 bases outside the gene matches. This CDR3 contains 16 residues. Here the CDR3 reads CASGFTSGQGTETQYF. The CDR3 DNA reads as TGTGCTAGTGGTTTCACTTCCGGACAGGGAACCGAGACCCAGTACTTC.

The chain is built from TRBV30 and TRBJ1-6, with D hard to call. The CDR3 length is 14 residues. Germline assignment: CDR1 GTSNPN and CDR2 SVGIG (reference sequence). V dropped 4 bases and J dropped 10 bases, with 17 bases sitting between them. The chain's CDR3 is CAWTLGGGRSPLHF. CDR3 in DNA: TGTGCCTGGACTCTAGGCGGCGGGAGGTCACCCCTCCACTTT.

In this sample, this clone turned up a few times. The rearrangement uses TRBV6-5 and TRBJ2-1, with a weak D call TRBD2 (6 bases). Germline CDR1 reads MNHEY; CDR2 reads SVGAGI. With 2 bases removed from V and 4 bases from J, the gap between germline ends came to 9 bases. The CDR3 consists of 14 residues. The CDR3 reads CASSYSAGYNEQFF. The CDR3 nucleotides read TGTGCCAGCAGTTACAGCGCGGGGTACAATGAGCAGTTCTTC.

This clone was observed a few times. The V and J genes are TRBV2 and TRBJ1-3, with D tentatively TRBD1 (5 bases). Germline loops: CDR1 SNHLY, CDR2 FYNNEI. This CDR3 is built from 15 residues. Trimming removed 4 bases at V and 0 bases at J, with 10 bases between. The CDR3 DNA follows: TGTGCCAGCAGTGGACAGTGGAACTCTGGAAACACCATATATTTT. As protein: CASSGQWNSGNTIYF.

The chain is built from TRBV4-1 and TRBJ2-5; TRBD2 might be the D (6 bases). Germline lookup yields CDR1 MGHRA and CDR2 YSYEKL. Trimming took off 2 bases at V and 1 base at J, with 14 bases between the two ends. The CDR3 is 16 amino acids. CDR3 in amino acids: CASSQPLGTLQETQYF. The CDR3 bases are TGCGCCAGCAGCCAACCTTTAGGGACTCTCCAAGAGACCCAGTACTTC.

V gene TRBV2 combines with J gene TRBJ2-5; TRBD1 agrees at 9 bases. The CDR3 is made up of 15 amino acids. Germline lookup yields CDR1 SNHLY and CDR2 FYNNEI. The ends lost 4 bases at V and 6 bases at J; junction bases unmatched: 9. The CDR3 region is CASSVEQGARQTQYF. CDR3 sequence (DNA): TGTGCCAGCAGTGTTGAACAGGGGGCCCGGCAGACCCAGTACTTC.

This chain joins TRBV29-1 and TRBJ2-1; possibly TRBD1 for D (6 bases). Germline CDR1 and CDR2: SQVTM and ANQGSEA. The V and J ends lost 0 bases and 7 bases respectively, with 19 bases between them. This CDR3 contains 16 residues. CDR3 coding DNA: TGCAGCGTTGAAGATTGGCAACAGGGCATGGGGAATGAGCAGTTCTTC. Encoded protein: CSVEDWQQGMGNEQFF.

This clone was found a few times. J is TRBJ1-5 and V is TRBV7-2; 7 positions agree with TRBD1. Germline V lookup: CDR1 SGHTA, CDR2 FQGNSA. The CDR3 has 17 residues. V dropped 6 bases and J dropped 10; count of bases not matched to a gene: 21. The CDR3 protein is CASRRQGLNLDFGPQHF. In DNA, the CDR3 is TGTGCCAGCAGACGACAGGGACTGAATCTAGATTTTGGTCCCCAGCATTTT.

The chain uses TRBV6-5 and TRBJ1-2, with 7 bases fitting TRBD1. Losses at the gene ends were 5 bases for V and 5 bases for J; bases not matched to a gene: 5. The CDR3 extends over 13 amino acids. Germline-derived CDR1 and CDR2 are MNHEY and SVGAGI. In DNA, the CDR3 is TGTGCCAGCAGTCCGGACAGGATATATGGCTACACCTTC. It encodes CASSPDRIYGYTF.

CDR3 DNA sequence: TGTGCCAGCAGCTCCGGGACAAATCCAGATACGCAGTATTTT. Translating it yields CASSSGTNPDTQYF. V gene TRBV7-2 combines with J gene TRBJ2-3, with a weak D call TRBD1 (6 bases). CDR3 size: 14 residues. V was trimmed by 4 bases and J by 4 bases, leaving 12 bases between them. Looked up from germline, CDR1 is SGHTA and CDR2 is FQGNSA.

V is TRBV13 and J is TRBJ2-7; D is unclear. From germline, CDR1 is PRHDT and CDR2 FYEKMQ (reference sequence). V was cut by 5 bases and J by 2 bases, with 16 bases left in between. The CDR3 totals 15 residues. The CDR3 is CASSPKQGLPYEQYF. DNA for the CDR3: TGTGCCAGCAGCCCCAAGCAAGGGCTCCCCTACGAGCAGTACTTC. The whole variable domain, filled in from reference TRBV13 and TRBJ2-7, reads AAGVIQSPRHLIKEKRETATLKCYPIPRHDTVYWYQQGPGQDPQFLISFYEKMQSDKGSIPDRFSAQQFSDYHSELNMSSLELGDSALYFCASSPKQGLPYEQYFGPGTRLTVT.